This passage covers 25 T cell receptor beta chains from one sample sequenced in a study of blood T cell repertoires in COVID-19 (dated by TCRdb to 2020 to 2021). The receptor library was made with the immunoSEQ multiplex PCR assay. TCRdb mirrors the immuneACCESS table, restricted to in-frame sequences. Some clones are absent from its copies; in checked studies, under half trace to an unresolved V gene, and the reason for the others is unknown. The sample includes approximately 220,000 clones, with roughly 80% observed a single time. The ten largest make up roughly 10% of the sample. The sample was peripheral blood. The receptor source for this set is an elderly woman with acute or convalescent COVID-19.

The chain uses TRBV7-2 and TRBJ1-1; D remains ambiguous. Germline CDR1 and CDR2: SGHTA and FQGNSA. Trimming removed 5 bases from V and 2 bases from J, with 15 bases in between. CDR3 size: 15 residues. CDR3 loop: CASSPRSAINTEAFF. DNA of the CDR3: TGTGCCAGCAGCCCCCGGTCCGCTATAAACACTGAAGCTTTCTTT.

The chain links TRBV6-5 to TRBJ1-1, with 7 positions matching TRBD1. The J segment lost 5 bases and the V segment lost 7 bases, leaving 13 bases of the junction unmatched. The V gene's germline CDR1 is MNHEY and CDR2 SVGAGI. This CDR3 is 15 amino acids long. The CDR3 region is CASTQRMTGLTEAFF. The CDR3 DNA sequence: TGTGCCAGCACCCAACGGATGACAGGGTTAACTGAAGCTTTCTTT.

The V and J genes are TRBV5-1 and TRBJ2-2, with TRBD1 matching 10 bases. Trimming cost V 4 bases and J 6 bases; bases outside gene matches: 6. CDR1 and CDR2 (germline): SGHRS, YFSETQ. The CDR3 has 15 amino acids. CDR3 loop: CASSGGQGGAGELFF. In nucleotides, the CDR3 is TGCGCCAGCAGCGGTGGACAGGGGGGCGCCGGGGAGCTGTTTTTT.

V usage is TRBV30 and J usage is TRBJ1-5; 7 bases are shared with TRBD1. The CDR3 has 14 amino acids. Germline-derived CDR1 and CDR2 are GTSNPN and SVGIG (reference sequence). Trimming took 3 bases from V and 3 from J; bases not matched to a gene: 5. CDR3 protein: CAWSQGGYNQPQHF. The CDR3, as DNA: TGTGCCTGGAGCCAGGGGGGTTACAATCAGCCCCAGCATTTT.

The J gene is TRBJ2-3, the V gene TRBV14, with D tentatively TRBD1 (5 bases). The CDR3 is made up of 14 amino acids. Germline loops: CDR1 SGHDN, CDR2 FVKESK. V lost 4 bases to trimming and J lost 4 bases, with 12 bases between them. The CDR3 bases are TGTGCCAGCAGCCGGGGCAGGGTTGCAGATACGCAGTATTTT. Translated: CASSRGRVADTQYF.

CDR3 in amino acids: CASSLTFGEIDYGYTF. CDR3 DNA: TGTGCCAGCAGTTTAACCTTTGGGGAGATTGACTATGGCTACACCTTC. The chain recombines TRBV27 with TRBJ1-2; no clear D. CDR1 is MNHEY, CDR2 SMNVEV, per germline (reference sequence). The CDR3 totals 16 residues. The V end was cut by 2 bases, the J end by 3 bases, with 16 bases between.

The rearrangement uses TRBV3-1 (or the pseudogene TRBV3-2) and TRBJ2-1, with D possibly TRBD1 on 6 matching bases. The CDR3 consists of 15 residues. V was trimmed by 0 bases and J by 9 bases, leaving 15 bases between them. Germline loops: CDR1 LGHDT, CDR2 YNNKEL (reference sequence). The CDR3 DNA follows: TGTGCCAGCAGCCAAGATCACACAGGGACGGTTGAGCAGTTCTTC. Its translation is CASSQDHTGTVEQFF.

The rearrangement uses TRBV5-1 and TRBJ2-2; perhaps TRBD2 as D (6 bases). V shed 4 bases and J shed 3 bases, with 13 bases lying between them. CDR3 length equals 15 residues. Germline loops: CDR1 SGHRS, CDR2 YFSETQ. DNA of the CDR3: TGCGCCAGCAGCCCCGGGGGAGCGTACACCGGGGAGCTGTTTTTT. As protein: CASSPGGAYTGELFF.

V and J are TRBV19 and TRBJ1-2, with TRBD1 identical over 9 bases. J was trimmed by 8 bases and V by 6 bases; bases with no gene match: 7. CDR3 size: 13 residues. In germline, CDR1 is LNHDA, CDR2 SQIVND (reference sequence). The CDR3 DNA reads TGTGCCAGTAGCCCCGGGACAGGGCGAGGCTACACCTTC. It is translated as CASSPGTGRGYTF.

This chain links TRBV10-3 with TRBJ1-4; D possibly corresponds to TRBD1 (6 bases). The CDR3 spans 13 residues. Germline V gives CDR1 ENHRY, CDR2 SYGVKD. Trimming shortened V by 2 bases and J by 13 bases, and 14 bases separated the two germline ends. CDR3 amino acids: CAISEGGAPILFF. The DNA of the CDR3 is TGTGCCATCAGTGAGGGGGGGGCTCCAATACTGTTTTTT.

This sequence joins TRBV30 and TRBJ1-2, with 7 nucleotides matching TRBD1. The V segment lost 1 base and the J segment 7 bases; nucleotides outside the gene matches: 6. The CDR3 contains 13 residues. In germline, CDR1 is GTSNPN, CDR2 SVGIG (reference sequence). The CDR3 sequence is CAWSGGQRAGYTF. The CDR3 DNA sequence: TGTGCCTGGAGTGGGGGACAGAGGGCTGGCTACACCTTC.

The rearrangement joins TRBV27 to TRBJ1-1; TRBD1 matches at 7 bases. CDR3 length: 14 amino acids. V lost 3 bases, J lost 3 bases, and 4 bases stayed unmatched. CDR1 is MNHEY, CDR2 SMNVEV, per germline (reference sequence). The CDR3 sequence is CASSFRDRDTEAFF. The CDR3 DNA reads TGTGCCAGCAGTTTTCGTGACAGGGACACTGAAGCTTTCTTT.

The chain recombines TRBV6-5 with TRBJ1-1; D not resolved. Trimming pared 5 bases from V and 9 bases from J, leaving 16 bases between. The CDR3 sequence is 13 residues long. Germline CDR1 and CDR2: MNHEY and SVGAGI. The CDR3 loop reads CASSLTISHKAFF. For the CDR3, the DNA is TGTGCCAGCAGTCTTACTATTAGTCATAAAGCTTTCTTT.

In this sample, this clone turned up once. CDR3 DNA sequence: TGTGCCAGCAGCTTGGCGGGGGCCTTCTACAATGAGCAGTTCTTC. Its protein product is CASSLAGAFYNEQFF. The rearrangement joins TRBV7-3 to TRBJ2-1, with D possibly TRBD2 on 7 matching bases. Trimming cost V 3 bases and J 3 bases, with 12 bases left between them. The CDR3 is 15 amino acids. The V gene's germline CDR1 is SGHTA and CDR2 FQGTGA.

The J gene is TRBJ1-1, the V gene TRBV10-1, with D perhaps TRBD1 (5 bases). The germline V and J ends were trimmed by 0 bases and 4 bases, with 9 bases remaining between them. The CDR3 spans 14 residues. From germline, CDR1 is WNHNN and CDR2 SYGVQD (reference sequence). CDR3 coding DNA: TGCGCCAGCAGTGAGTCAAGGGGCAGCACTGAAGCTTTCTTT. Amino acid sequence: CASSESRGSTEAFF.

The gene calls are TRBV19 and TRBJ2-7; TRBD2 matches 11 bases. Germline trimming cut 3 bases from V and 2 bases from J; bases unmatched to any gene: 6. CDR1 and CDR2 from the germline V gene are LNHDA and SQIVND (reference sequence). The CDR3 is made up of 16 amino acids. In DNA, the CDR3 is TGTGCCAGTAGTATTTCCGGGACTAGCGGTACCTACGAGCAGTACTTC. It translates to CASSISGTSGTYEQYF.

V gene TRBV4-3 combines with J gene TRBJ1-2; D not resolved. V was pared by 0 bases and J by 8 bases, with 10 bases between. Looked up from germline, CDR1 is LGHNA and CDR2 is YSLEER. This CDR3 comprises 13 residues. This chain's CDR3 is CASSQDKTGGYTF. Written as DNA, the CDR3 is TGCGCCAGCAGCCAAGACAAAACGGGGGGCTACACCTTC.

In DNA, the CDR3 is TGTGCCAGCAGTTACTCCGGGGCCCAGCATTTT. As protein: CASSYSGAQHF. V and J are TRBV6-6 and TRBJ1-5; D ambiguous. CDR1 is MNHNY and CDR2 is SVGAGI in the germline V gene (reference sequence). The CDR3 extends over 11 amino acids. Between the trimmed V and J ends, which lost 0 bases and 11 bases, there was a span of 5 bases.

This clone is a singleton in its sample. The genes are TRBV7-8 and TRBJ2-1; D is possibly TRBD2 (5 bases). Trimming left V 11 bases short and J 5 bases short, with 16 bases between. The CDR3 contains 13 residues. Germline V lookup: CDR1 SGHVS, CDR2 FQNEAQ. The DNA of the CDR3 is TGTGCCTCCAGTCGGGGAAGGGACAATGAGCAGTTCTTC. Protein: CASSRGRDNEQFF.

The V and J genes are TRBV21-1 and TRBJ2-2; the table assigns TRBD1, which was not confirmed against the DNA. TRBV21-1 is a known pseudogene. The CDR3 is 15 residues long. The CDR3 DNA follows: TGTGCCAGCACCCTACCATTCAGGGACACCGGGGAGCTGTTTTTT. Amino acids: CASTLPFRDTGELFF.

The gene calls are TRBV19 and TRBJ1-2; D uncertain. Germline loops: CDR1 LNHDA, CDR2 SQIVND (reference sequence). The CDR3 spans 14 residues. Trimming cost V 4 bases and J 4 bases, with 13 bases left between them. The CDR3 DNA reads TGTGCCAGTAGTAAGCCGGAGCTTATCTATGGCTACACCTTC. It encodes CASSKPELIYGYTF.

The CDR3 DNA follows: TGTGCCAGCAGATCCGGACTAGCGGGACCCTACGAGCAGTACTTC. It codes for CASRSGLAGPYEQYF. The rearrangement joins TRBV5-4 to TRBJ2-7, with 12 bases aligning to TRBD2. Germline CDR1 is SGHNT and CDR2 is YYREEE (reference sequence). The CDR3 contains 15 residues. Trimming took 5 bases from V and 2 from J; bases not matched to a gene: 5. Supplemented by reference TRBV5-4 and TRBJ2-7, the full variable domain reads ETGVTQSPTHLIKTRGQQVTLRCSSQSGHNTVSWYQQALGQGPQFIFQYYREEENGRGNFPPRFSGLQFPNYSSELNVNALELDDSALYLCASRSGLAGPYEQYFGPGTRLTVT.

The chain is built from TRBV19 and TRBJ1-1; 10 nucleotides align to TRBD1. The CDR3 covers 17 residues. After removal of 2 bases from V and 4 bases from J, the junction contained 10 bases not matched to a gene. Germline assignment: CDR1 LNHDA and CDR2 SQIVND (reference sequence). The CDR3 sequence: CASSITDRGRRVTEAFF. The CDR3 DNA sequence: TGTGCCAGTAGTATAACCGACAGGGGGCGAAGGGTCACTGAAGCTTTCTTT. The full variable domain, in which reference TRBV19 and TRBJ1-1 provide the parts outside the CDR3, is DGGITQSPKYLFRKEGQNVTLSCEQNLNHDAMYWYRQDPGQGLRLIYYSQIVNDFQKGDIAEGYSVSREKKESFPLTVTSAQKNPTAFYLCASSITDRGRRVTEAFFGQGTRLTVV.

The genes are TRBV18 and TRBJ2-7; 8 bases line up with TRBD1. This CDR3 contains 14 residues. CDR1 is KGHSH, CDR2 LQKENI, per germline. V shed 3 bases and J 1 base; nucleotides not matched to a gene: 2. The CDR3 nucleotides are TGTGCCAGCTCACCGGGACAGGCATCCTACGAGCAGTACTTC. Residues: CASSPGQASYEQYF. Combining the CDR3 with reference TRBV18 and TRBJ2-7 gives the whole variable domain NAGVMQNPRHLVRRRGQEARLRCSPMKGHSHVYWYRQLPEEGLKFMVYLQKENIIDESGMPKERFSAEFPKEGPSILRIQQVVRGDSAAYFCASSPGQASYEQYFGPGTRLTVT.

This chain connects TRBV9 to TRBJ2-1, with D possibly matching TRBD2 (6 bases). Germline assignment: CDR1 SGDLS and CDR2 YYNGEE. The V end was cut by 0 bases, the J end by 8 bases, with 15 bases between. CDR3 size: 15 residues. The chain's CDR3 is CASSVGRTTPDEQFF. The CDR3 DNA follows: TGTGCCAGCAGCGTAGGAAGGACTACCCCTGATGAGCAGTTCTTC.